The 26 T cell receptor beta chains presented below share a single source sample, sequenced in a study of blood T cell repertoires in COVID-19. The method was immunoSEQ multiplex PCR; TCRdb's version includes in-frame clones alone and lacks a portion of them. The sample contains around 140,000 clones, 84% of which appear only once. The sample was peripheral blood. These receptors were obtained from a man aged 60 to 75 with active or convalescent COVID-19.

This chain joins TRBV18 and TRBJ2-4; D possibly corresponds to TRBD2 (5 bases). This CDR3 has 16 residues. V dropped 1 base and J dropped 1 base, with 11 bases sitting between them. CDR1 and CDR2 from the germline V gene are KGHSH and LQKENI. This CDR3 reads CASSPLGEGAKNIQYF. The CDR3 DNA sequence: TGTGCCAGCTCACCACTCGGAGAGGGTGCCAAAAACATTCAGTACTTC.

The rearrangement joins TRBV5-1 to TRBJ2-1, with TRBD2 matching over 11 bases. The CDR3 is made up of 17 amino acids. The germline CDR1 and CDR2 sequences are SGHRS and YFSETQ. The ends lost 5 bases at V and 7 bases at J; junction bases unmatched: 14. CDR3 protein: CASRPFLAGGGGNEQFF. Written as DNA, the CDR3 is TGCGCCAGCAGGCCCTTCCTAGCGGGAGGAGGGGGGAATGAGCAGTTCTTC.

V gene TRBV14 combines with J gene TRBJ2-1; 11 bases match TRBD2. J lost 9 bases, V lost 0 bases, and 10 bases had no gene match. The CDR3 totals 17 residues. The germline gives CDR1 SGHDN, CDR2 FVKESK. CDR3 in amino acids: CASSQELAGGPGGEQFF. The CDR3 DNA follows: TGTGCCAGCAGCCAAGAATTAGCGGGGGGGCCGGGCGGTGAGCAGTTCTTC.

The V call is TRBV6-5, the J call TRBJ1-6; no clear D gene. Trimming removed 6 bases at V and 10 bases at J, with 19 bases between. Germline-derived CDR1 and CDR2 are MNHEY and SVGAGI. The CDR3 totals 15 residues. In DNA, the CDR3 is TGTGCCAGCAGCCCCAACCCCCGGGTTGGATCACCCCTCCACTTT. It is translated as CASSPNPRVGSPLHF.

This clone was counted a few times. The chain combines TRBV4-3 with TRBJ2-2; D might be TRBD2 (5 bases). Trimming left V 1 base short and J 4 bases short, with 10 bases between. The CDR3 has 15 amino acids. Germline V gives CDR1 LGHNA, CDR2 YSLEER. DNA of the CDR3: TGCGCCAGCAGCCAAGCTTTGGGGAGCACCGGGGAGCTGTTTTTT. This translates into CASSQALGSTGELFF.

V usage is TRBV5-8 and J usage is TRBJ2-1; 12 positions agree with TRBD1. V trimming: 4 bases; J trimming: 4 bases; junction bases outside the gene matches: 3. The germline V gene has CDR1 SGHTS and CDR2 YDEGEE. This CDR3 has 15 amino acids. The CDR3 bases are TGTGCCAGCAGCACGGGACAGGGGGCGTACAATGAGCAGTTCTTC. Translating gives CASSTGQGAYNEQFF.

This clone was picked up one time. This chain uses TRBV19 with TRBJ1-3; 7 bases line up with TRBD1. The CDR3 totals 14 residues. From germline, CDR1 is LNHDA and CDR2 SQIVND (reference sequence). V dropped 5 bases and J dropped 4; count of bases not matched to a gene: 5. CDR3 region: CASSGQAYGNTIYF. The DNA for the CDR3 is TGTGCCAGTAGTGGACAGGCCTACGGAAACACCATATATTTT. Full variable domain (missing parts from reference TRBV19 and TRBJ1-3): DGGITQSPKYLFRKEGQNVTLSCEQNLNHDAMYWYRQDPGQGLRLIYYSQIVNDFQKGDIAEGYSVSREKKESFPLTVTSAQKNPTAFYLCASSGQAYGNTIYFGEGSWLTVV.

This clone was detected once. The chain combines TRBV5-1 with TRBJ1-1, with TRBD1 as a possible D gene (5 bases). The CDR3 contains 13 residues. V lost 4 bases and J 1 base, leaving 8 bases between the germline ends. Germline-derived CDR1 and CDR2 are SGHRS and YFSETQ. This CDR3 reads CASSDTGNTEAFF. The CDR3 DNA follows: TGCGCCAGCAGCGATACAGGGAACACTGAAGCTTTCTTT.

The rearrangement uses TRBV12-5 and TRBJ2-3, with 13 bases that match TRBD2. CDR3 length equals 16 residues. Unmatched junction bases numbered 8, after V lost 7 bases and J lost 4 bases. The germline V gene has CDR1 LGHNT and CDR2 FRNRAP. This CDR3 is CASAKLLAGGPDTQYF. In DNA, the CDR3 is TGTGCTAGTGCCAAACTACTAGCGGGGGGGCCAGATACGCAGTATTTT.

The CDR3 DNA reads TGTGCCAGCAGCTTAGGTCTAACTAGCGGGAGCGAGACCCAGTACTTC. Translating gives CASSLGLTSGSETQYF. This chain links TRBV7-9 with TRBJ2-5, with 11 bases that match TRBD2. Looked up from germline, CDR1 is SEHNR and CDR2 is FQNEAQ (reference sequence). The CDR3 is made up of 16 amino acids. V shed 1 base, J shed 5 bases, and the junction held 6 bases outside the gene matches.

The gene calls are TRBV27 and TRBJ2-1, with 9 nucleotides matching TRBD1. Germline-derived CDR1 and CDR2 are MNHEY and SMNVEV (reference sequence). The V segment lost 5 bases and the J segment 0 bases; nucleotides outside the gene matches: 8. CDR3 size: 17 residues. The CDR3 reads CASSRHRGQRSYNEQFF. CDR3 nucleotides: TGTGCCAGCAGTCGTCACAGGGGGCAGCGCTCCTACAATGAGCAGTTCTTC.

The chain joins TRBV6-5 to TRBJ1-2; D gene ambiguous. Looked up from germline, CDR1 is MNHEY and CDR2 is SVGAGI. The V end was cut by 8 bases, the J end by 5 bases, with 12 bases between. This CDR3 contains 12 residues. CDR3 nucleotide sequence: TGTGCCAGCGAGGGAACGGGGTATGGCTACACCTTC. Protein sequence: CASEGTGYGYTF.

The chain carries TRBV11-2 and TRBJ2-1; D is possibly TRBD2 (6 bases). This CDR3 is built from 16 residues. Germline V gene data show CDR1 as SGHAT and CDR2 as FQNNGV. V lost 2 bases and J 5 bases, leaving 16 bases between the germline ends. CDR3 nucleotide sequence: TGTGCCAGCAGCTTAATGGGGGACTTCCGCGACAATGAGCAGTTCTTC. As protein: CASSLMGDFRDNEQFF.

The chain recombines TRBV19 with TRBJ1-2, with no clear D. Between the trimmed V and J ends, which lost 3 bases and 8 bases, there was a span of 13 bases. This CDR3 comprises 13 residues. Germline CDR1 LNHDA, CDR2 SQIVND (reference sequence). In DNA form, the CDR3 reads TGTGCCAGTAGTATCGGACTTCTGGACGGCTACACCTTC. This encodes CASSIGLLDGYTF.

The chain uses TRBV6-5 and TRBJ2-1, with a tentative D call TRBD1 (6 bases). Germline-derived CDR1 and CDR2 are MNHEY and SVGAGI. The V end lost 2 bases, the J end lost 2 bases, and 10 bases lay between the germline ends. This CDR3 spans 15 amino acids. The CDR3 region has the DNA TGTGCCAGCAGTTACGGGACACGGACCTACAATGAGCAGTTCTTC. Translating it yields CASSYGTRTYNEQFF.

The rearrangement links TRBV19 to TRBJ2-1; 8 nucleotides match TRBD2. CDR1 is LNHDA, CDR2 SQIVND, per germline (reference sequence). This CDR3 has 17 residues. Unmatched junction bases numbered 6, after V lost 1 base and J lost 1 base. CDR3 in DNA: TGTGCCAGTAGTATAGGGGGAGCGGGGGTATCCTACAATGAGCAGTTCTTC. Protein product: CASSIGGAGVSYNEQFF.

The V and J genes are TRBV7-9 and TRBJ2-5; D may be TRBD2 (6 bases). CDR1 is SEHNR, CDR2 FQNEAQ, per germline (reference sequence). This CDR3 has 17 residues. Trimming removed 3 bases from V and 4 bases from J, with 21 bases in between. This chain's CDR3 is CASSFSDGGIGIETQYF. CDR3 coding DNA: TGTGCCAGCAGCTTTTCGGACGGGGGAATAGGGATAGAGACCCAGTACTTC.

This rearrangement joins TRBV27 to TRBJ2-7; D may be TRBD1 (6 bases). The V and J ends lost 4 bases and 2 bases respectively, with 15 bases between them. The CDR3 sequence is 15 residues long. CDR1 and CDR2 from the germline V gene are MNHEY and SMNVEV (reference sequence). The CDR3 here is CASSSLTGSPYEQYV. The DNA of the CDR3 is TGTGCCAGCAGTTCCCTGACAGGTTCCCCCTACGAGCAGTACGTC.

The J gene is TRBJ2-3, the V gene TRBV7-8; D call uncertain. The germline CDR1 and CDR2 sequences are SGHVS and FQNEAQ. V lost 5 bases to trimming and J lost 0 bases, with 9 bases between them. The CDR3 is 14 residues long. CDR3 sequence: CASSSHWSTDTQYF. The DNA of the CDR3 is TGTGCCAGCAGCAGTCACTGGAGCACAGATACGCAGTATTTT.

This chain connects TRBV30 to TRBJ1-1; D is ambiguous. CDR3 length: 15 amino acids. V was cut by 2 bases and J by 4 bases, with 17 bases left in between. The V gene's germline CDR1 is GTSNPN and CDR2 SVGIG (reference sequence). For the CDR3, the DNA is TGTGCCTGGAGTCAGTACAACCTCCGTTCCACTGAAGCTTTCTTT. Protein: CAWSQYNLRSTEAFF.

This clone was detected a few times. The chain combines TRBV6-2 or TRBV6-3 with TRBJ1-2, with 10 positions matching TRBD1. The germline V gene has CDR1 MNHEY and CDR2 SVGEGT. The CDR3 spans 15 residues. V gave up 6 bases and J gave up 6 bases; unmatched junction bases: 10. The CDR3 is CASSHTRGQGNGYTF. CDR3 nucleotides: TGTGCCAGCAGCCATACGAGGGGACAGGGGAATGGCTACACCTTC.

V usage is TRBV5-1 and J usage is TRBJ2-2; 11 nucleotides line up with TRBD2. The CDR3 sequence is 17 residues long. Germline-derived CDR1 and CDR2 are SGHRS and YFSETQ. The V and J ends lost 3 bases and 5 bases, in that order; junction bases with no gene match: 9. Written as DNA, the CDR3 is TGCGCCAGCAGCTGGCTAGCGGGAGGATCTGGGACCGGGGAGCTGTTTTTT. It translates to CASSWLAGGSGTGELFF.

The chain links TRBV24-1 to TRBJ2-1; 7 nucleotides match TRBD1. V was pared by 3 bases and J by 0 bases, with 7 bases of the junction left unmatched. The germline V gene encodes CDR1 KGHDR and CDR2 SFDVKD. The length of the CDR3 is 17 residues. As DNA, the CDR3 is TGTGCCACCAGTGATGATACAGGGGCGAGCTCCTACAATGAGCAGTTCTTC. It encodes CATSDDTGASSYNEQFF.

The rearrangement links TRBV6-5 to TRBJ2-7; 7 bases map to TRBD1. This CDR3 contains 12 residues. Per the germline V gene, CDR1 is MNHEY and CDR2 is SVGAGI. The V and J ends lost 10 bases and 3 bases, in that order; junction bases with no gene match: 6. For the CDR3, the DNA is TGTGCCACCGGGGACAGATTCTACGAGCAGTACGTC. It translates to CATGDRFYEQYV.

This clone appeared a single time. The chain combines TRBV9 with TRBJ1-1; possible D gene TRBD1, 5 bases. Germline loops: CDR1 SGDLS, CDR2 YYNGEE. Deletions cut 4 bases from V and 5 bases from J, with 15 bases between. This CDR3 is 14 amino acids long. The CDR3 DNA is TGTGCCAGCAGCCTAGGGGAGTATTGGACTGAAGCTTTCTTT. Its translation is CASSLGEYWTEAFF.

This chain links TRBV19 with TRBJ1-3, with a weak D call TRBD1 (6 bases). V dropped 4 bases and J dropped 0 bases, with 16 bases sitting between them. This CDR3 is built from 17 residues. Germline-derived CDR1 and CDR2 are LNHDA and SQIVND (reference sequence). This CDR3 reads CASSKPGHPSSGNTIYF. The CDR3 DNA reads TGTGCCAGTAGTAAACCGGGACACCCGAGCTCTGGAAACACCATATATTTT.